The 15 T cell receptor beta chains reported below all come from one sample, sequenced in a study of T cells in Graves' hyperthyroidism and ophthalmopathy. Amplification yielded TCR beta CDR3 regions, with RNA transcripts as the source. RT-PCR in the first round (using the HTBI primer set) targeted the TCR CDR3. TCRdb analysed the multiplex PCR reads with MiXCR anew, one entry per CDR3 protein. The sample shows approximately 380,000 distinct CDR3 sequences, 19% of them seen only once. Sequencing input: blood. These receptor sequences come from a young woman with Graves' hyperthyroidism.

Only a few counts were recorded for this clonotype. This chain connects TRBV20-1 to TRBJ1-5; no clear D. V was pared by 5 bases and J by 3 bases, with 14 bases between. The CDR3 consists of 14 residues. Per the germline V gene, CDR1 is DFQATT and CDR2 is SNEGSKA (reference sequence). The CDR3 DNA is TGCAGTGCTCCCCCTCATGGTTTCAATCAGCCCCAGCATTTT. Its translation: CSAPPHGFNQPQHF.

This clonotype occurred many times. J is TRBJ1-2 and V is TRBV29-1, with 7 bases matching TRBD1. This CDR3 contains 14 residues. V was pared by 3 bases and J by 6 bases, with 10 bases of the junction left unmatched. CDR1 SQVTM and CDR2 ANQGSEA come from the germline V gene. The CDR3 bases are TGCAGCGTTGACCCGGGACAGATTTCACATGGCTACACCTTC. The encoded protein is CSVDPGQISHGYTF.

This clonotype was observed at least ten times. This rearrangement joins TRBV20-1 to TRBJ2-5, with TRBD2 matching 9 bases. This CDR3 is built from 16 residues. CDR1 and CDR2 (germline): DFQATT, SNEGSKA (reference sequence). The V gene end was trimmed by 1 base and the J gene end by 5 bases; junction bases not matched to a gene: 11. The CDR3 DNA follows: TGCAGTGCTAGAGGCGACCTAGCGGGGCCGTTGGAGACCCAGTACTTC. It is translated as CSARGDLAGPLETQYF.

This clonotype occurred many times. V and J are TRBV7-2 and TRBJ2-1, with D uncertain. The CDR3 length is 15 residues. Germline lookup yields CDR1 SGHTA and CDR2 FQGNSA. V lost 2 bases, J lost 0 bases, and 8 bases lay in between. CDR3 sequence reads: CASSLRSSSYNEQFF. CDR3 DNA: TGTGCCAGCAGCTTAAGGTCGAGCTCCTACAATGAGCAGTTCTTC.

This chain links TRBV12-3 or TRBV12-4 with TRBJ2-7; maybe TRBD2 (6 bases). This CDR3 is 14 amino acids long. V lost 4 bases and J 2 bases, leaving 12 bases between the germline ends. This CDR3 reads CASSSTGGAYEQYF. CDR3 nucleotides: TGTGCCAGCAGTTCCACGGGCGGGGCCTACGAGCAGTACTTC.

As for this clonotype: An end of the junction does not agree with germline; a read error may underlie this. J is TRBJ2-7 and V is TRBV12-3 or TRBV12-4, with 7 bases lining up with TRBD2. This CDR3 is built from 13 residues. The CDR3 bases are TGTGCCAGCAGCCGGGAGGAGCGCTACGAGCAGTGCTTC. Residues: CASSREERYEQCF.

This clonotype was seen a few times. This rearrangement joins TRBV4-1 to TRBJ2-7, with D perhaps matching TRBD1 (5 bases). Per germline, CDR1 MGHRA and CDR2 YSYEKL. The CDR3 totals 16 residues. V lost 0 bases to trimming and J lost 2 bases, with 14 bases between them. The CDR3 protein is CASSQEENRPPYEQYF. DNA for the CDR3: TGCGCCAGCAGCCAAGAAGAGAACAGGCCGCCCTACGAGCAGTACTTC.

This clonotype was counted many times. V usage is TRBV9 and J usage is TRBJ2-5; D unclear. V lost 2 bases and J lost 7, with 9 bases in between. This CDR3 region has 12 residues. Germline V gene sequence: CDR1 SGDLS, CDR2 YYNGEE. The CDR3 protein is CASSVSDGTQYF. CDR3 DNA: TGTGCCAGCAGCGTTTCAGACGGGACCCAGTACTTC.

This clonotype was seen repeatedly, ten times or more. This chain uses TRBV6-1 with TRBJ1-1, with D possibly matching TRBD1 (6 bases). The CDR3 length is 17 residues. Germline V CDR1 and CDR2: MNHNS, SASEGT. Trimming took 5 bases from V and 0 from J, leaving 19 bases between them. As DNA, the CDR3 is TGTGCCAGCAGTCGAAGGGGGTTTCTAACCCTGAACACTGAAGCTTTCTTT. This encodes CASSRRGFLTLNTEAFF.

This clonotype was detected ten times or more. J is TRBJ2-2 and V is TRBV20-1; 8 positions agree with TRBD2. Germline-derived CDR1 and CDR2 are DFQATT and SNEGSKA (reference sequence). This CDR3 spans 16 amino acids. Trimming at V came to 0 bases and at J to 1 base, leaving 4 bases not matched to a gene. As DNA, the CDR3 is TGCAGTGCTAGAGACCTCGGGACTAGGAACACCGGGGAGCTGTTTTTT. Translated: CSARDLGTRNTGELFF.

This clonotype was counted ten times or more. V usage is TRBV29-1 and J usage is TRBJ1-2; D is ambiguous. CDR1 SQVTM and CDR2 ANQGSEA come from the germline V gene. The CDR3 spans 14 residues. The V and J ends lost 0 bases and 4 bases respectively, with 12 bases between them. The CDR3 DNA follows: TGCAGCGTTGAAGATCATGGTCAGGTCTATGGCTACACCTTC. This translates into CSVEDHGQVYGYTF.

This clonotype was counted ten times or more. This chain uses TRBV27 with TRBJ2-5; 9 nucleotides match TRBD1. CDR1 and CDR2 (germline): MNHEY, SMNVEV (reference sequence). This CDR3 contains 16 residues. V shed 4 bases and J 5 bases; nucleotides not matched to a gene: 11. The CDR3 reads CASSWGTGKFHETQYF. The CDR3 region has the DNA TGTGCCAGCAGTTGGGGGACAGGGAAGTTCCACGAGACCCAGTACTTC.

This clonotype was seen only a few times. The chain links TRBV5-1 to TRBJ1-6; the D is unclear. In germline, CDR1 is SGHRS, CDR2 YFSETQ. There are 16 residues in the CDR3. Trimming pared 0 bases from V and 4 bases from J, leaving 11 bases between. CDR3 DNA: TGCGCCAGCAGCTTGGCTGGGCTCCGTTATAATTCACCCCTCCACTTT. This encodes CASSLAGLRYNSPLHF.

This clonotype was picked up many times. V is TRBV2 and J is TRBJ2-2; tentative D call: TRBD2 (5 bases). CDR1 is SNHLY, CDR2 FYNNEI, per germline. The CDR3 length is 15 residues. V was trimmed by 6 bases and J by 4 bases, leaving 15 bases between them. The CDR3 bases are TGTGCCAGCAGCCCTCGGGATGGCGGCACCGGGGAGCTGTTTTTT. Protein product: CASSPRDGGTGELFF.

This clonotype was found a few times. This sequence joins TRBV5-1 and TRBJ2-5; 8 positions match TRBD1. Germline V gene sequence: CDR1 SGHRS, CDR2 YFSETQ. The CDR3 spans 16 residues. V dropped 4 bases and J dropped 2; count of bases not matched to a gene: 10. DNA of the CDR3: TGCGCCAGCAGCACGGGGACAGGCGTTAATCAAGAGACCCAGTACTTC. It encodes CASSTGTGVNQETQYF.